These 11 T cell receptor beta chains originate from one sample sequenced in a study of regulatory T cells in long-lasting Graves disease. Arm-PCR of CDR3 regions and iRepertoire HTBI primers were used to build TCR beta libraries. Via MiXCR, TCRdb re-called the multiplex PCR reads, giving one row per CDR3 protein. Counted here are under 800,000 distinct CDR3 sequences, about 16% occurring once; the ten biggest clones make up about 18%. Time point indicated: newly diagnosed GD, antithyroid drugs for less than 3 months. Generation of the TCR library employed RNA extracted from PBMCs. This sample also belongs to another study, concerning T cells in Graves' hyperthyroidism and ophthalmopathy.

The sample in question was peripheral blood mononuclear cells (PBMCs), obtained at new diagnosis, from a patient treated with antithyroid drugs. The source is a woman in her twenties or thirties with Graves disease.

The chain carries TRBV29-1 and TRBJ1-2; tentatively, D is TRBD1 (5 bases). The CDR3 runs to 12 residues. From germline, CDR1 is SQVTM and CDR2 ANQGSEA. Trimming shortened V by 2 bases and J by 7 bases, and 11 bases separated the two germline ends. The CDR3 loop reads CSVERGLSGYTF. CDR3 in DNA: TGCAGCGTTGAACGGGGCCTCAGTGGCTACACCTTC.

This clonotype was observed at least ten times. The chain has TRBV7-9 and TRBJ2-2; 9 nucleotides line up with TRBD2. The length of the CDR3 is 16 residues. The germline V gene encodes CDR1 SEHNR and CDR2 FQNEAQ (reference sequence). Trimming took 5 bases from V and 7 from J; bases not matched to a gene: 11. The CDR3 reads CASSLGLAEKDGELFF. CDR3 DNA sequence: TGTGCCAGCAGCCTGGGACTAGCCGAAAAGGACGGGGAGCTGTTTTTT.

The rearrangement links TRBV19 to TRBJ1-1; D is uncertain. The CDR3 is 13 residues long. V was pared by 6 bases and J by 1 base, with 9 bases between. Germline CDR1 is LNHDA and CDR2 is SQIVND (reference sequence). The CDR3 is CASRDLGNTEAFF. Written as DNA, the CDR3 is TGTGCCAGTAGGGACCTAGGGAACACTGAAGCTTTCTTT.

V usage is TRBV20-1 and J usage is TRBJ1-4, with a weak D call TRBD1 (5 bases). This CDR3 has 12 amino acids. Looked up from germline, CDR1 is DFQATT and CDR2 is SNEGSKA (reference sequence). Trimming removed 2 bases from V and 8 bases from J, with 9 bases in between. Written as DNA, the CDR3 is TGCAGTGCTAGACTCGGGACGGAAAAACTGTTTTTT. Its protein is CSARLGTEKLFF.

This sequence joins TRBV20-1 and TRBJ2-2; D possibly corresponds to TRBD2 (5 bases). The germline V and J ends were trimmed by 2 bases and 1 base, with 8 bases remaining between them. The CDR3 contains 14 residues. Germline loops: CDR1 DFQATT, CDR2 SNEGSKA (reference sequence). In DNA, the CDR3 is TGCAGTGCTAGATCCAGCGGGAACACCGGGGAGCTGTTTTTT. This gives the protein CSARSSGNTGELFF.

This chain links TRBV7-9 with TRBJ2-2; TRBD2 might be the D (6 bases). CDR1 SEHNR and CDR2 FQNEAQ come from the germline V gene (reference sequence). This CDR3 is built from 18 residues. With 7 bases removed from V and 6 bases from J, the gap between germline ends came to 27 bases. CDR3 sequence (DNA): TGTGCCAGCATCGAACATGGGGGACCCGGGCCGGGGGCCGGGGAGCTGTTTTTT. Amino acids: CASIEHGGPGPGAGELFF.

This clonotype was seen many times. This chain joins TRBV19 and TRBJ1-1; D is unclear. CDR1 is LNHDA and CDR2 is SQIVND in the germline V gene (reference sequence). This CDR3 contains 13 residues. V lost 5 bases, J lost 0 bases, and 7 bases lay in between. The CDR3 loop is CASSVQLNTEAFF. In DNA form, the CDR3 reads TGTGCCAGTAGTGTCCAGCTGAACACTGAAGCTTTCTTT.

This clonotype was seen ten or more times. V and J are TRBV7-9 and TRBJ1-1, with D unresolved. This CDR3 is built from 14 residues. CDR1 and CDR2 (germline): SEHNR, FQNEAQ (reference sequence). V gave up 7 bases and J gave up 1 base, with 13 bases separating them. The CDR3 reads CASIGRVGNTEAFF. CDR3 DNA: TGTGCCAGCATTGGAAGGGTGGGGAACACTGAAGCTTTCTTT.

This clonotype was found many times. The CDR3 coding sequence is TGCAGTGCGGACAGGCCGGGACTAGCGATTGGAGGTGAGCAGTTCTTC. This codes for CSADRPGLAIGGEQFF. The chain recombines TRBV20-1 with TRBJ2-1; 10 nucleotides line up with TRBD2. The V segment lost 6 bases and the J segment 9 bases; nucleotides outside the gene matches: 17. The germline gives CDR1 DFQATT, CDR2 SNEGSKA (reference sequence). There are 16 residues in the CDR3.

This clonotype was picked up many times. The chain couples TRBV28 to TRBJ1-1, with D possibly being TRBD1 (5 bases). This CDR3 contains 13 residues. Trimming removed 1 base at V and 10 bases at J, with 13 bases between. Germline values: CDR1 MDHEN, CDR2 SYDVKM. CDR3 nucleotides: TGTGCCAGCAGTTTATTGGGGACCCTGGGAGCTTTCTTT. Translating it yields CASSLLGTLGAFF.

The rearrangement links TRBV9 to TRBJ2-7; D is unclear. Trimming stripped 0 bases from V and 2 bases from J, with 9 bases between. The CDR3 runs 14 residues. Germline CDR1 is SGDLS and CDR2 is YYNGEE. The CDR3 is CASSVDALTYEQYF. The CDR3 DNA follows: TGTGCCAGCAGCGTAGATGCGTTAACCTACGAGCAGTACTTC.